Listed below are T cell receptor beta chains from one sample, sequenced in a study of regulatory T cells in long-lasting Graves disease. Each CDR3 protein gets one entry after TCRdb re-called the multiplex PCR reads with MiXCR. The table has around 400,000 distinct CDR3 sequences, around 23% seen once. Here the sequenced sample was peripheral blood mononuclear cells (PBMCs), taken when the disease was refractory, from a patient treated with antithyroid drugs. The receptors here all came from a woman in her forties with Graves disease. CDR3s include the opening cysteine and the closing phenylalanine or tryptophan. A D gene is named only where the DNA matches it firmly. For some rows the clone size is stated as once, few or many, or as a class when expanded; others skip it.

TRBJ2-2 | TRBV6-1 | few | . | CASILRDSNTGELFF | TGTGCCAGCATCCTTCGCGACTCCAACACCGGGGAGCTGTTTTTT
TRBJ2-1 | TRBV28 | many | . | CASSSQGRSAEQFF | TGTGCCAGCAGCTCCCAAGGTCGGTCGGCCGAGCAGTTCTTC
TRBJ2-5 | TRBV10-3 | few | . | CAISERETQYF | TGTGCCATCAGTGAACGAGAGACCCAGTACTTC
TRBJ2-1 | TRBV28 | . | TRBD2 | CASTPGLAGLNEQFF | TGTGCCAGCACCCCGGGACTAGCGGGACTGAATGAGCAGTTCTTC
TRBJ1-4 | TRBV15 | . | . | CATSRPTLRAGEKLFF | TGTGCCACCAGCAGACCTACATTAAGGGCGGGTGAAAAACTGTTTTTT
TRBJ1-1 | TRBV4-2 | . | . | CASSQDRGANPFKNTEAFF | TGTGCCAGCAGCCAAGATCGGGGGGCGAATCCCTTTAAGAACACTGAAGCTTTCTTT
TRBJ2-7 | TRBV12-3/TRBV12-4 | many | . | CASRGPAGGIREQYF | TGTGCCAGTCGTGGGCCGGCAGGGGGGATTAGAGAGCAGTACTTC
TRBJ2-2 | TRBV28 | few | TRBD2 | CASSWGLAGFVGELFF | TGTGCCAGCAGTTGGGGTCTAGCGGGATTTGTCGGGGAGCTGTTTTTT
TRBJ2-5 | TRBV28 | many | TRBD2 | CASSLGYGRNQETQYF | TGTGCCAGCAGTTTAGGGTACGGGAGGAACCAAGAGACCCAGTACTTC
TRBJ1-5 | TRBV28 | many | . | CASGRAQPQHF | TGTGCCAGCGGTCGGGCTCAGCCCCAGCATTTT
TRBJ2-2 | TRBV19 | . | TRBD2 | CASSTRMRETGELFF | TGTGCCAGTAGTACCCGTATGCGGGAGACCGGGGAGCTGTTTTTT
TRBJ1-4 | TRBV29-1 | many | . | CSVVAPAGGLFF | TGCAGCGTTGTGGCGCCGGCCGGGGGACTGTTTTTT
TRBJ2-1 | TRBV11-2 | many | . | CASSSDNEQFF | TGTGCCAGCAGTTCGGACAATGAGCAGTTCTTC
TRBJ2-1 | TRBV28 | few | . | CASSLMGLEQFF | TGTGCCAGCAGTTTAATGGGGCTAGAGCAGTTCTTC